One sample yielded the 21 T cell receptor beta chains listed below, sequenced in a study of shared clonotypes between healthy human individuals. Method: immunoSEQ multiplex PCR; TCRdb's copy keeps in-frame clones and lacks some. The table includes about 2 million clones, 85% to 95% detected once. Naive CD8 cells comprised CD45RO-negative, CCR7-positively selected cells, excluding terminally differentiated effector memory CD45RA+ cells. Source material: naive CD8+ T cells sorted from blood. The receptors derive from a man in his late teens or twenties in good health.

V is TRBV2 and J is TRBJ2-2, with 9 bases that match TRBD1. Germline V gene sequence: CDR1 SNHLY, CDR2 FYNNEI. The CDR3 is 17 residues long. Trimming took 3 bases from V and 5 from J; bases not matched to a gene: 10. In DNA form, the CDR3 reads TGTGCCAGCAGTGACCCCGGGGACAGGGTAGTTACCGGGGAGCTGTTTTTT. Translating it yields CASSDPGDRVVTGELFF.

This chain uses TRBV5-1 with TRBJ2-1; D unresolved. Trimming stripped 4 bases from V and 5 bases from J, with 10 bases between. CDR1 and CDR2 from the germline V gene are SGHRS and YFSETQ. The CDR3 runs to 13 residues. CDR3 amino acids: CASSLVADNEQFF. The CDR3, as DNA: TGCGCCAGCAGCCTGGTTGCCGACAATGAGCAGTTCTTC.

V and J are TRBV4-3 and TRBJ2-7, with D perhaps assigned TRBD1 or TRBD2 (5 bases each). Trimming cost V 1 base and J 3 bases, with 13 bases left between them. Germline V CDR1 and CDR2: LGHNA, YSLEER. The CDR3 extends over 15 amino acids. CDR3 loop: CASSQARDGLYEQYF. In DNA, the CDR3 is TGCGCCAGCAGCCAAGCTCGGGACGGACTCTACGAGCAGTACTTC.

In this sample, this clone turned up a few times. V usage is TRBV6-5 and J usage is TRBJ1-5; D might be TRBD1 (6 bases). The V gene's germline CDR1 is MNHEY and CDR2 SVGAGI. Trimming took off 6 bases at V and 5 bases at J, with 11 bases between the two ends. This CDR3 contains 13 residues. The CDR3 bases are TGTGCCAGCAGGGACAGTTTTGATCAGCCCCAGCATTTT. This sequence encodes CASRDSFDQPQHF.

The chain combines TRBV29-1 with TRBJ1-1; weak D call: TRBD1 (5 bases). The CDR3 totals 12 residues. Germline CDR1 is SQVTM and CDR2 is ANQGSEA. V was pared by 3 bases and J by 3 bases, with 8 bases between. CDR3 in DNA: TGCAGCGTTGAGAAGGGGTACACTGAAGCTTTCTTT. It is translated as CSVEKGYTEAFF.

The chain joins TRBV30 to TRBJ1-1, with a weak D call TRBD1 (5 bases). The germline V gene has CDR1 GTSNPN and CDR2 SVGIG (reference sequence). This CDR3 has 14 residues. Trimming pared 4 bases from V and 4 bases from J, leaving 16 bases between. The DNA of the CDR3 is TGTGCCTGGACTACAGCGCGGGGCTTCACTGAAGCTTTCTTT. This sequence encodes CAWTTARGFTEAFF.

This clone was counted a few times. The junction differs from germline at one of its ends, possibly a read error. The rearrangement uses TRBV4-1 and TRBJ1-2; 7 bases align to TRBD1. CDR3 length: 14 residues. From germline, CDR1 is MGHRA and CDR2 YSYEKL. The CDR3 DNA is TGCGCCGGCAGCCAATTGGACAGGAACTATGGCTACACCTTC. Protein product: CAGSQLDRNYGYTF.

This clone was seen only once. Other nucleotide sequences from this sample produce the same CDR3. The chain has TRBV4-3 and TRBJ2-1; 13 bases align to TRBD2. The V gene end was trimmed by 1 base and the J gene end by 7 bases; junction bases not matched to a gene: 4. Per the germline V gene, CDR1 is LGHNA and CDR2 is YSLEER. The CDR3 totals 16 residues. This CDR3 reads CASSQGPGLAGNEQFF. The CDR3 coding sequence is TGCGCCAGCAGCCAAGGCCCGGGACTAGCGGGAAATGAGCAGTTCTTC.

This clone was seen only once. This chain connects TRBV19 to TRBJ2-7; D remains unclear. Germline CDR1 LNHDA, CDR2 SQIVND (reference sequence). V shed 3 bases and J shed 0 bases, with 9 bases lying between them. This CDR3 is 14 amino acids long. CDR3 sequence reads: CASSIGSISYEQYF. DNA for the CDR3: TGTGCCAGTAGTATCGGGTCTATCTCCTACGAGCAGTACTTC.

This chain links TRBV7-9 with TRBJ2-1, with 10 bases matching TRBD2. This CDR3 has 15 residues. With 2 bases clipped from V and 8 bases from J, the junction kept 6 bases outside the gene matches. CDR1 is SEHNR, CDR2 FQNEAQ, per germline (reference sequence). In DNA, the CDR3 is TGTGCCAGCAGCTTATTTGGGACTAGCGCAGATGAGCAGTTCTTC. Encoded protein: CASSLFGTSADEQFF.

The CDR3, as DNA: TGCGCCAGCAGCCAAGGTACAGGGGGCGTCACTGAAGCTTTCTTT. Its translation is CASSQGTGGVTEAFF. The chain recombines TRBV4-1 with TRBJ1-1; 9 bases align to TRBD1. The length of the CDR3 is 15 residues. Germline assignment: CDR1 MGHRA and CDR2 YSYEKL. The trim removed 1 base at V and 4 bases at J, leaving 4 bases unmatched.

The chain is built from TRBV9 and TRBJ2-5; 9 bases map to TRBD1. The CDR3 runs to 15 residues. After removal of 4 bases from V and 5 bases from J, the junction contained 9 bases not matched to a gene. In germline, CDR1 is SGDLS, CDR2 YYNGEE. The chain's CDR3 is CASSSTGGSSETQYF. The CDR3 nucleotides read TGTGCCAGCAGCTCAACAGGGGGCAGTTCGGAGACCCAGTACTTC.

The chain uses TRBV7-9 and TRBJ2-7, with D possibly being TRBD1 (6 bases). Trimming removed 1 base from V and 5 bases from J, with 9 bases in between. The CDR3 totals 13 residues. Germline CDR1 is SEHNR and CDR2 is FQNEAQ (reference sequence). The CDR3 region is CASSLDKGDEQYF. In DNA form, the CDR3 reads TGTGCCAGCAGCTTAGACAAGGGGGACGAGCAGTACTTC.

This chain joins TRBV10-3 and TRBJ2-7, with D maybe TRBD1 (5 bases). CDR1 ENHRY and CDR2 SYGVKD come from the germline V gene. This CDR3 is 12 amino acids long. V lost 3 bases to trimming and J lost 3 bases, with 6 bases between them. The CDR3 DNA reads as TGTGCCATCAGTGACCAGGGCTACGAGCAGTACTTC. It encodes CAISDQGYEQYF.

The chain joins TRBV27 to TRBJ1-2; 7 nucleotides match TRBD1. From germline, CDR1 is MNHEY and CDR2 SMNVEV (reference sequence). This CDR3 comprises 16 residues. Trimming took 2 bases from V and 5 from J; bases not matched to a gene: 11. DNA of the CDR3: TGTGCCAGCAGTTTAAAGGGATCAGGGGGTAGGTATGGCTACACCTTC. This encodes CASSLKGSGGRYGYTF.

The J gene is TRBJ1-1, the V gene TRBV7-2; D is undetermined. The germline V and J ends were trimmed by 2 bases and 8 bases, with 12 bases remaining between them. CDR3 length equals 13 residues. Germline CDR1 reads SGHTA; CDR2 reads FQGNSA. The CDR3, as DNA: TGTGCCAGCAGCTTAATGACGTGGACGGAAGCTTTCTTT. Its protein product is CASSLMTWTEAFF.

This CDR3 reads CASRAGENTGELFF. CDR3 nucleotide sequence: TGTGCCAGCCGGGCAGGAGAGAACACCGGGGAGCTGTTTTTT. The chain employs TRBV13 and TRBJ2-2; D call uncertain. V was trimmed by 8 bases and J by 1 base, leaving 11 bases between them. The length of the CDR3 is 14 residues. Looked up from germline, CDR1 is PRHDT and CDR2 is FYEKMQ (reference sequence).

This clone has just a few counts. The chain carries TRBV27 and TRBJ1-3, with TRBD1 matching 7 bases. Losses at the gene ends were 7 bases for V and 0 bases for J; bases not matched to a gene: 3. Germline lookup yields CDR1 MNHEY and CDR2 SMNVEV (reference sequence). There are 14 residues in the CDR3. CDR3 coding DNA: TGTGCCAGCAAAGGACAGGACTCTGGAAACACCATATATTTT. Translation gives CASKGQDSGNTIYF.

As concerns this clone: The same CDR3 arises from other DNA sequences in this sample as well. V and J are TRBV30 and TRBJ2-3; D not resolved. V lost 5 bases and J 3 bases, leaving 9 bases between the germline ends. This CDR3 spans 12 amino acids. Germline V gives CDR1 GTSNPN, CDR2 SVGIG (reference sequence). The CDR3 here is CAWDSLTDTQYF. The CDR3 nucleotides are TGTGCCTGGGACTCTCTAACAGATACGCAGTATTTT. Variable domain in full (rest from reference TRBV30 and TRBJ2-3): SQTIHQWPATLVQPVGSPLSLECTVEGTSNPNLYWYRQAAGRGLQLLFYSVGIGQISSEVPQNLSASRPQDRQFILSSKKLLLSDSGFYLCAWDSLTDTQYFGPGTRLTVL.

The chain combines TRBV11-2 with TRBJ2-7; 9 bases agree with TRBD2. The CDR3 is 15 residues long. V shed 4 bases, J shed 4 bases, and the junction held 8 bases outside the gene matches. CDR1 SGHAT and CDR2 FQNNGV come from the germline V gene. The CDR3: CASSYPGLAQYEQYF. The CDR3 DNA sequence: TGTGCCAGCAGCTACCCGGGACTAGCTCAGTACGAGCAGTACTTC. The complete variable domain, with remaining parts taken from reference TRBV11-2 and TRBJ2-7, reads EAGVAQSPRYKIIEKRQSVAFWCNPISGHATLYWYQQILGQGPKLLIQFQNNGVVDDSQLPKDRFSAERLKGVDSTLKIQPAKLEDSAVYLCASSYPGLAQYEQYFGPGTRLTVT.

This rearrangement joins TRBV10-1 to TRBJ2-3; unclear D gene. CDR1 is WNHNN and CDR2 is SYGVQD in the germline V gene (reference sequence). This CDR3 comprises 14 residues. With 0 bases removed from V and 3 bases from J, the gap between germline ends came to 7 bases. The CDR3: CASSESHNTDTQYF. As DNA, the CDR3 is TGCGCCAGCAGTGAGTCTCATAATACAGATACGCAGTATTTT.